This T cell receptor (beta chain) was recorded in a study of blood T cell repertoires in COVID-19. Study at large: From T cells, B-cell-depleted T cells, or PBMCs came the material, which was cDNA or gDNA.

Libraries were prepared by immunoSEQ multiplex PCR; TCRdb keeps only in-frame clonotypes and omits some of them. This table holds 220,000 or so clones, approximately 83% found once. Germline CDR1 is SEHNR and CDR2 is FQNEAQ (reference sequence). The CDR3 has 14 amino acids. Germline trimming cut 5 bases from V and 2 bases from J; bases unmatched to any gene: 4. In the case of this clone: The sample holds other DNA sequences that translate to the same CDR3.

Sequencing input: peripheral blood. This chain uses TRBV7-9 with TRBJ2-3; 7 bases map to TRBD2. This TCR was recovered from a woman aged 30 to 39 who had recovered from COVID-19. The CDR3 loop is CASSLGGDTDTQYF. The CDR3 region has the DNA TGTGCCAGCAGCCTGGGGGGGGACACAGATACGCAGTATTTT.